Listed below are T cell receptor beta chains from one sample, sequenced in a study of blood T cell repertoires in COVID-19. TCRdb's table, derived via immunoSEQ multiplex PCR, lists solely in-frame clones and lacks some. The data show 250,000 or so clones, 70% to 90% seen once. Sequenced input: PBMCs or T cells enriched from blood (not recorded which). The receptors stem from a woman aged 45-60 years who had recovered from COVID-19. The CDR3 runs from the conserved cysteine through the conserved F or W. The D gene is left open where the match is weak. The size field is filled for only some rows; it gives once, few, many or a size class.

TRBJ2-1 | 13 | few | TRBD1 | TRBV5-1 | CASYNSRQGEQFF | TGCGCCAGCTATAACTCGAGACAGGGTGAGCAGTTCTTC
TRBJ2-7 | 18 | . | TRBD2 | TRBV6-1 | CASSEVTLAGVMTYEQYF | TGTGCCAGCAGTGAAGTGACCCTAGCGGGAGTGATGACCTACGAGCAGTACTTC
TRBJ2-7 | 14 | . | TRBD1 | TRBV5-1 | CASGDTGGSDEQYF | TGCGCCAGCGGAGATACAGGGGGCTCGGACGAGCAGTACTTC
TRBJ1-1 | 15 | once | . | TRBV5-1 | CASSLIWGQNTEAFF | TGCGCCAGCAGCCTTATTTGGGGACAGAACACTGAAGCTTTCTTT
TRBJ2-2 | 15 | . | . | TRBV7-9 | CASSRGDPNTGELFF | TGTGCCAGCAGCCGGGGTGATCCCAACACCGGGGAGCTGTTTTTT
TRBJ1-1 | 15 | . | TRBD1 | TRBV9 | CASSPQAGTEREAFF | TGTGCCAGCAGCCCCCAGGCCGGGACAGAGAGAGAAGCTTTCTTT
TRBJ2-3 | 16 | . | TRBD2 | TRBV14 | CASSQLLASVTDTQYF | TGTGCCAGCAGCCAGCTACTAGCGTCCGTCACAGATACGCAGTATTTT
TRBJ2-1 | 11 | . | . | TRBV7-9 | CASSRYNEQFF | TGTGCCAGCAGCCGGTACAATGAGCAGTTCTTC
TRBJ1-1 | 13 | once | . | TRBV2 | CASSGEGFTEAFF | TGTGCCAGCAGTGGGGAGGGGTTCACTGAAGCTTTCTTT
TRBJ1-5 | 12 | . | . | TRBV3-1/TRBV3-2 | CASSAGDQPQHF | TGTGCCAGCAGCGCCGGGGATCAGCCCCAGCATTTT
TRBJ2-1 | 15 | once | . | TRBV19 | CASRMDSNSYNEQFF | TGTGCCAGTAGAATGGACAGTAACTCCTACAATGAGCAGTTCTTC
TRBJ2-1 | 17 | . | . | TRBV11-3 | CASSLDVSGAVYNEQFF | TGTGCCAGCAGCTTAGATGTATCGGGAGCAGTCTACAATGAGCAGTTCTTC
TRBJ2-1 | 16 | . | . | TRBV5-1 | CASSLIGTGTYNEQFF | TGCGCCAGCAGCTTGATCGGAACGGGAACCTACAATGAGCAGTTCTTC
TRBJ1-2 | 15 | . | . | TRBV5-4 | CASSSPRTDNYGYTF | TGTGCCAGCAGCTCCCCTCGGACAGATAACTATGGCTACACCTTC
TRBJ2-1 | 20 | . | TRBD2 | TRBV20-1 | CSASGVGPGLAGGSYNEQFF | TGCAGTGCTAGTGGAGTTGGTCCGGGACTAGCGGGAGGGTCATACAATGAGCAGTTCTTC
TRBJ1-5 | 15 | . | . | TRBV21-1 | CASSKVAGSNQPQHF | TGTGCCAGCAGCAAAGTGGCGGGAAGCAATCAGCCCCAGCATTTT
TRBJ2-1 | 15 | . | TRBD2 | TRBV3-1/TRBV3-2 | CASSPRGGRVDEQFF | TGTGCCAGCAGCCCCCGGGGCGGGAGAGTCGATGAGCAGTTCTTC
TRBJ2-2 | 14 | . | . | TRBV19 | CASSISRVAGELFF | TGTGCCAGTAGTATCTCCAGGGTGGCCGGGGAGCTGTTTTTT
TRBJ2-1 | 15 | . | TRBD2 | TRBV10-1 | CASSESGGGRNEQFF | TGCGCCAGCAGTGAGTCGGGCGGGGGTAGGAATGAGCAGTTCTTC
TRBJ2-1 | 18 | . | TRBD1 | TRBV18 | CASSRRTGGLTVTNEQFF | TGTGCCAGCTCACGTCGGACAGGGGGCTTAACGGTTACTAATGAGCAGTTCTTC
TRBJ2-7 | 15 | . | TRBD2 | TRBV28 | CASSSLGLAVYEQYF | TGTGCCAGCAGTTCTCTCGGACTAGCGGTCTACGAGCAGTACTTC
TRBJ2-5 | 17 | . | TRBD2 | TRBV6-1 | CASSEEVWGEGQETQYF | TGTGCCAGCAGTGAAGAGGTCTGGGGGGAGGGCCAAGAGACCCAGTACTTC
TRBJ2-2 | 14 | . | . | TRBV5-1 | CASGLLENTGELFF | TGCGCCAGCGGACTTTTGGAGAACACCGGGGAGCTGTTTTTT
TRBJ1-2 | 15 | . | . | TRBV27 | CASSRSDSPGGGYTF | TGTGCCAGCAGTCGGTCGGACAGTCCGGGGGGCGGCTACACCTTC
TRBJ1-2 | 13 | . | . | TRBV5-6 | CASSLGGLYGYTF | TGTGCCAGCAGCTTGGGGGGGCTCTATGGCTACACCTTC
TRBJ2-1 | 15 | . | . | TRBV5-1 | CASSAGFQVGSEQFF | TGCGCCAGCAGCGCAGGATTTCAGGTGGGTTCTGAGCAGTTCTTC
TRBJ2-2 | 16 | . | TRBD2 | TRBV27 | CASRPGTSGNTGELFF | TGTGCCAGCAGGCCCGGGACTAGCGGGAACACCGGGGAGCTGTTTTTT
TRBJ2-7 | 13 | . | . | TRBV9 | CASSPGLRHEQYF | TGTGCCAGCAGCCCGGGACTCCGCCACGAGCAGTACTTC
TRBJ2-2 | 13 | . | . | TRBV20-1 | CSASGTNTGELFF | TGCAGTGCTAGTGGTACGAACACCGGGGAGCTGTTTTTT
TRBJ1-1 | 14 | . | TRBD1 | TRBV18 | CASSPGQGRGEAFF | TGTGCCAGCTCACCAGGACAGGGGAGGGGTGAAGCTTTCTTT
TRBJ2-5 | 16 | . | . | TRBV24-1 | CATSDFGGPGQETQYF | TGTGCCACCAGTGATTTCGGGGGGCCAGGGCAAGAGACCCAGTACTTC
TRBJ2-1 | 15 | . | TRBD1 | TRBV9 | CASSVAGTGNNEQFF | TGTGCCAGCAGCGTAGCTGGGACAGGGAACAATGAGCAGTTCTTC
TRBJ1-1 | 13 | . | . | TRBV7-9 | CASSLRGGTEAFF | TGTGCCAGCAGCTTACGAGGGGGCACTGAAGCTTTCTTT
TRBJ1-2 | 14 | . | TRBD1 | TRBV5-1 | CASSFYGQGNGYTF | TGCGCCAGCAGCTTCTACGGACAGGGTAATGGCTACACCTTC
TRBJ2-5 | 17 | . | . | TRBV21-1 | CASSTTDRVHYQETQYF | TGTGCCAGCAGCACCACGGACAGGGTACACTACCAAGAGACCCAGTACTTC
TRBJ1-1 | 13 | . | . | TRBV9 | CASSPPLNTEAFF | TGTGCCAGCAGCCCCCCTCTGAACACTGAAGCTTTCTTT
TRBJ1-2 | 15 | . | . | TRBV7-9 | CASSLGGQYTYGYTF | TGTGCCAGCAGCTTAGGCGGACAGTATACTTATGGCTACACCTTC
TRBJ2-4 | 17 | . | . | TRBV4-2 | CASSQDWGREGKNIQYF | TGTGCCAGCAGCCAAGATTGGGGCAGAGAAGGGAAAAACATTCAGTACTTC
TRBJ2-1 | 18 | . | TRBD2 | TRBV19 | CASSIYSGTSVRYNEQFF | TGTGCCAGTAGTATCTATTCGGGGACTAGCGTTCGGTACAATGAGCAGTTCTTC
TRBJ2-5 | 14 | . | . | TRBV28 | CASSTLAGQETQYF | TGTGCCAGCAGTACCCTCGCAGGGCAAGAGACCCAGTACTTC
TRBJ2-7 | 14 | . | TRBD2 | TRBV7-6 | CASSSRGGRNEQYF | TGTGCCAGCAGCTCCCGTGGCGGGAGGAACGAGCAGTACTTC
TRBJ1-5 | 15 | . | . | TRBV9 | CASSGGADSHQPQHF | TGTGCCAGCAGCGGTGGGGCGGACAGCCATCAGCCCCAGCATTTT
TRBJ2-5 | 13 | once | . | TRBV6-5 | CASSQWGRETQYF | TGTGCCAGCAGCCAGTGGGGGCGAGAGACCCAGTACTTC
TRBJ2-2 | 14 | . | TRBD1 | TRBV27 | CASRQGVNTGELFF | TGTGCCAGCCGACAGGGGGTGAACACCGGGGAGCTGTTTTTT
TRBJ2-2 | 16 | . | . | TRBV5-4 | CASSSFQKTNTGELFF | TGTGCCAGCAGCTCCTTTCAGAAAACGAACACCGGGGAGCTGTTTTTT
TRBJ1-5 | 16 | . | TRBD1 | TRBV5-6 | CASSWGQGMINQPQHF | TGTGCCAGCAGCTGGGGACAGGGAATGATTAATCAGCCCCAGCATTTT